This is a list of T cell receptor beta chains from one sample in a study of T cell responses to AZD1222 COVID-19 vaccine. Sequencing was performed with immunoSEQ multiplex PCR; in TCRdb, only in-frame clones are kept and a portion is missing. The table lists fewer than 200,000 clones, more than 80% of them singletons. The input for sequencing was peripheral blood, taken 28 days after the second dose of the MenACWY control vaccine. Receptors originate from an adult who received the MenACWY meningococcal vaccine as a control. Each CDR3 is given with its conserved first and last residue. Fields, in order: J gene, D gene, V gene, clone size, CDR3 protein, CDR3 DNA. A D gene is named only where the DNA matches it firmly. The size of a clone is reported for some rows only, either as once, few or many, or as a class for expanded clones.

J gene: TRBJ2-1
D gene: TRBD2
V gene: TRBV2
clone size: .
CDR3 protein: CASSGGLANEQFF
CDR3 DNA: TGTGCCAGCAGTGGTGGACTAGCCAATGAGCAGTTCTTC

J gene: TRBJ2-1
D gene: TRBD1
V gene: TRBV19
clone size: .
CDR3 protein: CASSMGTGMSHEQFF
CDR3 DNA: TGTGCCAGTAGTATGGGGACAGGGATGAGTCATGAGCAGTTCTTC

J gene: TRBJ1-1
D gene: .
V gene: TRBV18
clone size: .
CDR3 protein: CASSPAGVNTEAFF
CDR3 DNA: TGTGCCAGCTCACCAGCGGGGGTGAACACTGAAGCTTTCTTT

J gene: TRBJ2-7
D gene: .
V gene: TRBV28
clone size: .
CDR3 protein: CASSRTPPTKYEQYF
CDR3 DNA: TGTGCCAGCAGTCGGACACCGCCGACTAAATACGAGCAGTACTTC

J gene: TRBJ2-1
D gene: TRBD2
V gene: TRBV14
clone size: .
CDR3 protein: CASSPLGTSGGHNEQFF
CDR3 DNA: TGTGCCAGCAGCCCCCTCGGGACTAGCGGGGGACACAATGAGCAGTTCTTC

J gene: TRBJ1-5
D gene: TRBD1
V gene: TRBV2
clone size: .
CDR3 protein: CAVTLGTDLNQPQHF
CDR3 DNA: TGTGCCGTCACTCTCGGGACAGACTTAAATCAGCCCCAGCATTTT

J gene: TRBJ1-1
D gene: .
V gene: TRBV6-5
clone size: .
CDR3 protein: CASSQTGNTEAFF
CDR3 DNA: TGTGCCAGCAGTCAGACAGGGAACACTGAAGCTTTCTTT

J gene: TRBJ2-7
D gene: TRBD2
V gene: TRBV10-2
clone size: .
CDR3 protein: CASRILAASYEQYF
CDR3 DNA: TGCGCCAGCAGAATACTAGCGGCGTCCTACGAGCAGTACTTC

J gene: TRBJ1-1
D gene: TRBD1
V gene: TRBV27
clone size: .
CDR3 protein: CASSLSPPGTGTEAFF
CDR3 DNA: TGTGCCAGCAGTTTATCCCCTCCCGGGACAGGGACTGAAGCTTTCTTT

J gene: TRBJ1-3
D gene: .
V gene: TRBV5-4
clone size: once
CDR3 protein: CASSLQGLSGNTIYF
CDR3 DNA: TGTGCCAGCAGCTTACAGGGTCTTTCTGGAAACACCATATATTTT

J gene: TRBJ2-1
D gene: TRBD1
V gene: TRBV18
clone size: .
CDR3 protein: CASSPLSRDRGPYNEQFF
CDR3 DNA: TGTGCCAGCTCACCCTTGAGCCGGGACAGGGGACCTTACAATGAGCAGTTCTTC

J gene: TRBJ2-1
D gene: .
V gene: TRBV12-3/TRBV12-4
clone size: .
CDR3 protein: CASSSTRREQFF
CDR3 DNA: TGTGCCAGCAGTTCAACTAGGAGGGAGCAGTTCTTC

J gene: TRBJ1-1
D gene: .
V gene: TRBV11-3
clone size: .
CDR3 protein: CASSLLRGSEAFF
CDR3 DNA: TGTGCCAGCAGCCTACTCCGAGGCAGTGAAGCTTTCTTT

J gene: TRBJ2-5
D gene: TRBD1
V gene: TRBV4-3
clone size: once
CDR3 protein: CASSQGTGYQETQYF
CDR3 DNA: TGCGCCAGCAGCCAGGGGACAGGGTATCAAGAGACCCAGTACTTC